The T cell receptor beta chain under discussion was sequenced for a study of T cells in localized non-small cell lung cancer. With 4 bases removed from V and 6 bases from J, the gap between germline ends came to 11 bases. The CDR3 consists of 13 residues. Germline CDR1 and CDR2: MNHGY and SAAAGT. Only in-frame clones appear in the TCRdb table, and some are missing; sequencing was by immunoSEQ multiplex PCR. The sample yields 1,500 to 2,000 clones, roughly 20% seen once. This clone ranks as large (0.1 to 1%). Its cognate antigen is unknown. Study-wide results and caveats: In uninvolved adjacent lung, T cell clonality reached its highest value, exceeding tumor. Median detection of top 100 tumor clones in adjacent lung was 57 clones. Because sequencing included only one region (of the tumor), heterogeneity remains possible.

The sequencing used normal lung tissue next to the tumor, collected before any cancer treatment. V usage is TRBV6-8 and J usage is TRBJ2-3; D is possibly TRBD1 (5 bases). The receptor's source is a male donor at least 60 years old with stage III squamous cell lung carcinoma. This CDR3 reads CASSLGVSDTQYF. CDR3 nucleotide sequence: TGTGCCAGCAGTTTAGGGGTTAGCGATACGCAGTATTTT.